Listed below are T cell receptor beta chains from one sample, sequenced in a study of early T cells in non-severe SARS-CoV-2 infection. TCRdb passed the 5' RACE reads through MiXCR, listing each CDR3 protein once. This table holds more than 50,000 distinct CDR3 sequences, roughly 5.3% found once. The sample comprised whole blood. Every receptor here comes from an adult who was a healthcare worker with PCR-confirmed SARS-CoV-2 infection or an uninfected control (not recorded which). Each CDR3 is given with its conserved first and last residue. Fields, in order: V gene, D gene, J gene, clone size, CDR3 length, CDR3 protein, CDR3 DNA. The D gene is left open where the match is weak. Clone size appears in some rows only: once, few, many, or a class for an expanded clone.

v_gene: TRBV27
d_gene: .
j_gene: TRBJ1-5
abundance: many
len: 9
CDR3aa: CAAGQPQHF
CDR3nt: TGTGCCGCGGGGCAGCCCCAGCATTTT

v_gene: TRBV4-1
d_gene: .
j_gene: TRBJ1-2
abundance: few
len: 15
CDR3aa: CASSQGITENYGYTF
CDR3nt: TGCGCCAGCAGCCAAGGTATCACGGAAAACTATGGCTACACCTTC

v_gene: TRBV2
d_gene: .
j_gene: TRBJ2-1
abundance: many
len: 15
CDR3aa: CASSESLSSYNEQFF
CDR3nt: TGTGCCAGCAGTGAGAGTCTGAGCTCCTACAATGAGCAGTTCTTC

v_gene: TRBV4-1
d_gene: .
j_gene: TRBJ1-6
abundance: many
len: 18
CDR3aa: CASSPGPQSRGLGSPLHF
CDR3nt: TGCGCCAGCAGCCCCGGGCCGCAATCGAGGGGGTTAGGCTCACCCCTCCACTTT

v_gene: TRBV4-1
d_gene: .
j_gene: TRBJ2-5
abundance: many
len: 15
CDR3aa: CASSQDINREETQYF
CDR3nt: TGCGCCAGCAGCCAAGATATAAACAGGGAGGAGACCCAGTACTTC

v_gene: TRBV6-5
d_gene: .
j_gene: TRBJ1-5
abundance: many
len: 14
CDR3aa: CASSLNPLNQPQHF
CDR3nt: TGTGCCAGCAGTCTCAACCCCCTTAATCAGCCCCAGCATTTT

v_gene: TRBV7-2
d_gene: TRBD2
j_gene: TRBJ2-3
abundance: many
len: 17
CDR3aa: CASSLVVSGGARDTQYF
CDR3nt: TGTGCCAGCAGCTTAGTTGTGTCGGGGGGGGCCAGAGATACGCAGTATTTT

v_gene: TRBV11-2
d_gene: .
j_gene: TRBJ2-4
abundance: few
len: 14
CDR3aa: CASSAAGPKNIQYF
CDR3nt: TGTGCCAGCAGCGCCGCGGGACCCAAAAACATTCAGTACTTC

v_gene: TRBV27
d_gene: .
j_gene: TRBJ2-6
abundance: many
len: 13
CDR3aa: CASSLTGANVLTF
CDR3nt: TGTGCCAGCAGTTTAACCGGGGCCAACGTCCTGACTTTC

v_gene: TRBV12-3/TRBV12-4
d_gene: TRBD1
j_gene: TRBJ2-1
abundance: .
len: 16
CDR3aa: CASSPLAGTGTNEQFF
CDR3nt: TGTGCCAGCAGCCCTCTAGCCGGGACAGGGACCAATGAGCAGTTCTTC

v_gene: TRBV27
d_gene: TRBD2
j_gene: TRBJ2-7
abundance: .
len: 16
CDR3aa: CASSPRLAGSSYEQYF
CDR3nt: TGTGCCAGCAGTCCCAGACTAGCGGGCAGCTCCTACGAGCAGTACTTC

v_gene: TRBV6-5
d_gene: .
j_gene: TRBJ1-1
abundance: many
len: 14
CDR3aa: CASSYRTMNTEAFF
CDR3nt: TGTGCCAGCAGTTACAGGACAATGAACACTGAAGCTTTCTTT

v_gene: TRBV4-1
d_gene: .
j_gene: TRBJ2-5
abundance: few
len: 15
CDR3aa: CASSQETSSFETQYF
CDR3nt: TGCGCCAGCAGCCAAGAGACTAGTTCGTTCGAGACCCAGTACTTC

v_gene: TRBV9
d_gene: TRBD2
j_gene: TRBJ2-5
abundance: .
len: 15
CDR3aa: CASSVDVAGQETQYF
CDR3nt: TGTGCCAGCAGCGTAGATGTAGCGGGGCAAGAGACCCAGTACTTC